These T cell receptor beta chains were read from a single sample in a study of shared clonotypes between healthy human individuals. Produced via immunoSEQ multiplex PCR; TCRdb's table is partial and in-frame only. The sample holds about 110,000 clones, more than 65% seen once. The specimen sequenced was memory CD8+ T cells sorted from blood. These receptors were collected from a woman under 40 in good health. Each CDR3 is given with its conserved first and last residue. The order of the fields is V gene, J gene, clone size, CDR3 protein. Part of the rows lack a size; the others show once, few, many or a class for expanded clones.

>TRBV6-6|TRBJ2-1|.
CASSLARGAYNEQFF
>TRBV25-1|TRBJ2-5|.
CASRTSGKAQETQYF
>TRBV5-1|TRBJ2-7|.
CASSLRIRLAGVDEQYF
>TRBV10-3|.|.
CAILGEGAYEQYF
>TRBV19|TRBJ2-4|.
CASSTGTSGWDIQYF
>TRBV7-8|TRBJ2-2|.
CASSQAGGSGTGELFF
>TRBV4-1|TRBJ2-5|.
CASSQAGTMKETQYF
>TRBV7-9|TRBJ2-1|few
CASSPRGGSVYNEQFF
>TRBV7-9|TRBJ2-1|few
CASSSLAGASYNEQFF
>TRBV2|.|.
CASPGRGASDYEQYF
>TRBV30|TRBJ1-1|.
CAWSLIRNTEAFF
>TRBV6-5|TRBJ2-1|.
CASSYRGTSEVDEQFF
>TRBV30|TRBJ1-2|.
CAWSVGTTFPNYGYTF
>TRBV25-1|TRBJ2-7|few
CASSENREGIFDEQYF
>TRBV13|TRBJ1-2|.
CASSLGGIANYGYTF
>TRBV25-1|TRBJ2-7|.
CASSEPNRGDEQYF
>TRBV27|TRBJ2-2|.
CASSLRRGALNTGELFF
>TRBV6-1|TRBJ2-1|.
CASSVGLEGNEQFF
>TRBV5-1|TRBJ1-2|.
CASSSPGGLQGGYTF
>TRBV6-1|TRBJ2-7|.
CASSEREGTGGYEQYF
>TRBV5-1|TRBJ2-1|.
CASSLWNEQFF
>TRBV5-1|TRBJ2-7|.
CASSLNRALEQYF
>TRBV19|TRBJ1-1|few
CASSINGYMNTEAFF
>TRBV5-8|TRBJ2-7|.
CASGDAFSSYEQYF
>TRBV5-1|TRBJ2-7|.
CASSFQQGASYEQYF
>TRBV6-6|TRBJ2-7|.
CASSLDEKDEQYF
>TRBV28|TRBJ1-1|.
CASSPGQLLIEAFF
>TRBV5-4|TRBJ2-5|.
CASRPGPPFGTQYF
>TRBV11-2|.|.
CASSLGENEQYF
>TRBV28|TRBJ2-1|.
CASSLYLAPNEQFF
>TRBV5-4|TRBJ2-7|.
CASSRLGRESIYEQYF
>TRBV14|TRBJ2-7|.
CASSLEVPGGEQYF
>TRBV7-8|TRBJ2-3|.
CASSTTSGTADTQYF
>TRBV7-8|TRBJ2-7|.
CASSLPPLYEQYF
>TRBV18|TRBJ1-4|.
CASSPGRTEEPATNEKLFF
>TRBV10-3|TRBJ1-2|.
CASWRGDVYGYTF
>TRBV5-1|TRBJ2-1|once
CASSLDVGSYNEQFF
>TRBV6-5|TRBJ2-7|.
CATWDFSYEQYF
>TRBV11-2|TRBJ2-7|.
CASSTGTSVHEQYF
>TRBV14|TRBJ1-1|.
CASSQVDGRLNTEAFF
>TRBV29-1|TRBJ1-2|.
CSVYTPRLGYTF
>TRBV27|TRBJ2-1|.
CASSFIPVLHQGCINEQFF
>TRBV7-9|.|once
CASSDGGGGTYEQYF
>TRBV6-4|TRBJ2-3|.
CASSDPLGGEGSDTQYF
>TRBV6-5|TRBJ2-2|many
CASSARHTNTGELFF
>TRBV7-9|TRBJ1-2|.
CASSLLEGYTF
>TRBV11-2|TRBJ2-2|.
CASRQAGELFF
>TRBV19|TRBJ2-3|.
CASSPGRADTQYF
>TRBV11-2|TRBJ1-1|.
CASSLAGIDEAFF
>TRBV28|TRBJ2-7|.
CASSQTPDYEQYF
>TRBV7-2|TRBJ2-5|few
CASSLALAGETQYF
>TRBV19|TRBJ1-5|.
CASSIIGPRRQPQHF
>TRBV5-4|TRBJ2-7|few
CASSLVSGTPAGVEQYF